The source of this T cell receptor (beta chain) is a study of blood T cell repertoires in COVID-19. Germline V lookup: CDR1 SQVTM, CDR2 ANQGSEA. CDR3 size: 12 residues. V was pared by 7 bases and J by 2 bases, with 11 bases between. Authors' methods: Amplification with reference gene primers provided the estimates of nucleated cell counts. Some clones are missing from TCRdb's copy, which holds only in-frame ones; the method was immunoSEQ multiplex PCR. The DNA gave D and trimming, while V, J and clone size come from that table. The sample has about 250,000 clones; around four fifths are singletons. The receptor comes from a woman in her sixties or seventies with active or convalescent COVID-19. This chain uses TRBV29-1 with TRBJ2-5; D is perhaps TRBD1 (5 bases). The specimen sequenced was peripheral blood. The CDR3 nucleotides are TGCAGCGCGACAGAACCTCAAGAGACCCAGTACTTC. Translating it yields CSATEPQETQYF.